The TCR beta chain described here comes from a study of shared clonotypes between healthy human individuals. On this clone itself: The antigen remains undetermined.

Data came from immunoSEQ multiplex PCR; TCRdb stores just in-frame clones and leaves some out. In the table there are about 1 million clones, about 84% of which are singletons. V gave up 4 bases and J gave up 8 bases; unmatched junction bases: 15. The V gene's germline CDR1 is SGDLS and CDR2 YYNGEE. This CDR3 is built from 17 residues. Overall study findings and caveats: Naive subsets generally had larger estimated richness than memory subsets.

V usage is TRBV9 and J usage is TRBJ2-1, with 10 bases matching TRBD2. This TCR was recovered from a man younger than 35 in good health. Some clones in this sample may be carry-over from other donors' samples. The material sequenced was memory CD4+ T cells from PBMCs. Subset defined: CD45RA-negative fraction. The CDR3 DNA is TGTGCCAGCAGCCTACCGGACAGGCTAGCGGGAGTCCATGAGCAGTTCTTC. Translation: CASSLPDRLAGVHEQFF.